Below, one T cell receptor (beta chain) is given with its context. Its cognate antigen is unknown. The germline CDR1 and CDR2 sequences are MDHEN and SYDVKM. The V gene lost 4 bases and the J gene lost 8 bases, with 9 bases spanning the gap. CDR3 length: 12 amino acids. The data were obtained in a study of cytomegalovirus exposure and HLA in healthy donors. Notes on the study in general: The authors excluded some V segments, including TRBV6-2 and TRBV6-3, as indistinguishable.

The primer mix had 60 Vbeta and 13 Jbeta primers. Some clones are missing from TCRdb's copy, which holds only in-frame ones; the method was immunoSEQ multiplex PCR. The sample includes about 180,000 clones, more than 60% of them seen just once. This receptor was taken from a woman under 40 in good health and CMV-seropositive. What was sequenced was PBMCs. The chain joins TRBV28 to TRBJ2-1; D may be TRBD2 (6 bases). CDR3 residues: CASSWRADEQFF. CDR3 nucleotide sequence: TGTGCCAGCAGTTGGAGGGCGGATGAGCAGTTCTTC.